What follows are 32 T cell receptor beta chains derived from one specimen sequenced in a study of CD8 T cells in ankylosing spondylitis (dated by TCRdb to about 2017). Library preparation used 5' RACE. Sequencing relied on an Illumina MiSeq. Clones were called with MiXCR by TCRdb after fastp trimmed the public reads at Q25, and only in-frame beta chains were retained. CDR3 protein duplicates are merged, each entry listing the most common genes and DNA. This sample gives approximately 25,000 distinct CDR3 sequences in total; approximately 8% of them show up just once. The top ten clones comprise just under 30% of the sample. The sequenced material came from blood. The receptors derive from a male donor with ankylosing spondylitis or in good health (not recorded which).

This clonotype was counted a few times. CDR3 sequence (DNA): TGTGCCAGCAGCCTGACACGGAACACCGGGGAGCTGTTTTTT. It is translated as CASSLTRNTGELFF. V gene TRBV11-2 combines with J gene TRBJ2-2; D gene unclear. V was clipped by 5 bases and J by 1 base, with 8 bases between them. Germline CDR1 reads SGHAT; CDR2 reads FQNNGV. This CDR3 has 14 residues.

The table lists this clonotype with a few counts. The J gene is TRBJ2-7, the V gene TRBV3-1; possible D gene TRBD1, 6 bases. The V end lost 6 bases, the J end lost 4 bases, and 13 bases lay between the germline ends. Germline CDR1 and CDR2: LGHDT and YNNKEL (reference sequence). The length of the CDR3 is 13 residues. The CDR3 DNA reads TGTGCCAGCAGTCAATCACAGGGTTACGAGCAGTACGTC. Translation: CASSQSQGYEQYV.

This clonotype was counted between two and nine times. The genes are TRBV29-1 and TRBJ1-1; D gene uncertain. CDR3 length: 14 residues. V lost 6 bases and J lost 1, with 15 bases in between. In germline, CDR1 is SQVTM, CDR2 ANQGSEA. CDR3 amino acids: CSVPLRTGNTEAFF. CDR3 nucleotide sequence: TGCAGCGTCCCCCTAAGGACGGGGAACACTGAAGCTTTCTTT. Looking up the rest from reference TRBV29-1 and TRBJ1-1 gives the full variable domain: SAVISQKPSRDICQRGTSLTIQCQVDSQVTMMFWYRQQPGQSLTLIATANQGSEATYESGFVIDKFPISRPNLTFSTLTVSNMSPEDSSIYLCSVPLRTGNTEAFFGQGTRLTVV.

This clonotype was detected many times. The chain couples TRBV7-3 to TRBJ2-1, with D possibly being TRBD1 (5 bases). The V gene lost 6 bases and the J gene lost 9 bases, with 15 bases spanning the gap. The CDR3 has 13 amino acids. Germline CDR1 SGHTA, CDR2 FQGTGA. This chain's CDR3 is CASRPDSSGEQFF. CDR3 nucleotide sequence: TGTGCCAGCAGACCCGACAGCAGTGGTGAGCAGTTCTTC.

This clonotype was counted a few times. This CDR3 reads CADSPTGSSGNTIYF. For the CDR3, the DNA is TGTGCCGACAGCCCGACAGGGAGCTCTGGAAACACCATATATTTT. The chain carries TRBV12-3 or TRBV12-4 and TRBJ1-3, with TRBD1 identical over 7 bases. The CDR3 extends over 15 amino acids. The trim removed 11 bases at V and 0 bases at J, leaving 10 bases unmatched.

The rearrangement uses TRBV7-2 and TRBJ2-4, with D unclear. Germline CDR1 SGHTA, CDR2 FQGNSA. The germline V and J ends were trimmed by 3 bases and 1 base, with 10 bases remaining between them. The CDR3 spans 15 residues. The chain's CDR3 is CASSFEARAKNIQYF. The CDR3 bases are TGTGCCAGCAGCTTCGAGGCGCGGGCCAAAAACATTCAGTACTTC.

J is TRBJ1-4 and V is TRBV25-1, with D possibly TRBD1 on 5 matching bases. The CDR3 sequence is 15 residues long. The V and J ends lost 7 bases and 0 bases respectively, with 12 bases between them. The germline gives CDR1 MGHDK, CDR2 SYGVNS. CDR3 sequence (DNA): TGTGCCAGCACCGAGAGGGGCGCAACTAATGAAAAACTGTTTTTT. It translates to CASTERGATNEKLFF.

This clonotype was picked up a small number of times. V gene TRBV5-1 combines with J gene TRBJ2-4; the match to TRBD1 covers 8 bases. This CDR3 spans 16 amino acids. CDR1 and CDR2 (germline): SGHRS, YFSETQ. Trimming at V came to 4 bases and at J to 2 bases, leaving 8 bases not matched to a gene. CDR3 region: CASSEDRVLSKNIQYF. The CDR3 DNA follows: TGCGCCAGCAGCGAGGACAGGGTTCTTTCCAAAAACATTCAGTACTTC. The full variable domain, with the rest looked up from reference TRBV5-1 and TRBJ2-4, is KAGVTQTPRYLIKTRGQQVTLSCSPISGHRSVSWYQQTPGQGLQFLFEYFSETQRNKGNFPGRFSGRQFSNSRSEMNVSTLELGDSALYLCASSEDRVLSKNIQYFGAGTRLSVL.

V is TRBV7-6 and J is TRBJ2-1, with D perhaps matching TRBD1 (6 bases). Trimming removed 5 bases at V and 6 bases at J, with 20 bases between. The CDR3 covers 16 residues. Germline V gene lookup returns CDR1 SGHVS and CDR2 FNYEAQ. CDR3 coding DNA: TGTGCCAGCAGCCGGACGCAGGGGTACAAGGTCAATGAGCAGTTCTTC. This sequence encodes CASSRTQGYKVNEQFF.

This clonotype was picked up a small number of times. The CDR3, as DNA: TGTGCCAGCAGTTTAAAGTCCCGCAGGAACCCGTACAATGAGCAGTTCTTC. It translates to CASSLKSRRNPYNEQFF. The V gene is TRBV12-3 or TRBV12-4, the J gene TRBJ2-1; D not resolved. With 2 bases removed from V and 4 bases from J, the gap between germline ends came to 18 bases. This CDR3 region has 17 residues.

This clonotype was counted between two and nine times. This chain joins TRBV14 and TRBJ1-4, with D uncertain. The V and J ends lost 4 bases and 4 bases respectively, with 10 bases between them. This CDR3 has 14 residues. Looked up from germline, CDR1 is SGHDN and CDR2 is FVKESK. CDR3 sequence (DNA): TGTGCCAGCAGCCGCCGAGGCTATAATGAAAAACTGTTTTTT. Encoded protein: CASSRRGYNEKLFF.

This clonotype was seen repeatedly, ten times or more. V gene TRBV4-3 combines with J gene TRBJ2-1; the D gene is possibly TRBD1 (6 bases). Germline CDR1 and CDR2: LGHNA and YSLEER. The CDR3 length is 17 residues. Between the trimmed V and J ends, which lost 1 base and 6 bases, there was a span of 19 bases. The CDR3 bases are TGCGCCAGCAGCCAAGTGGCAAGGACAGATCGTATCAATGAGCAGTTCTTC. As protein: CASSQVARTDRINEQFF.

The table lists this clonotype with a few counts. This chain joins TRBV11-2 and TRBJ2-2; no definite D call. Germline CDR1 SGHAT, CDR2 FQNNGV. Trimming took 3 bases from V and 0 from J, leaving 8 bases between them. CDR3 length: 15 amino acids. This CDR3 reads CASSFPRANTGELFF. DNA for the CDR3: TGTGCCAGCAGCTTCCCACGGGCGAACACCGGGGAGCTGTTTTTT.

This clonotype came up a few times. V usage is TRBV7-2 and J usage is TRBJ2-3; D is perhaps TRBD2 (6 bases). The CDR3 extends over 15 amino acids. With 2 bases removed from V and 3 bases from J, the gap between germline ends came to 12 bases. Per germline, CDR1 SGHTA and CDR2 FQGNSA. Here the CDR3 DNA reads TGTGCCAGCAGCTTACTCGGAGGGATGACAGATACGCAGTATTTT. Its translation: CASSLLGGMTDTQYF.

This clonotype was observed a handful of times. The chain is built from TRBV5-1 and TRBJ2-1; 13 positions match TRBD2. Unmatched junction bases numbered 6, after V lost 5 bases and J lost 7 bases. Germline V gene lookup returns CDR1 SGHRS and CDR2 YFSETQ. CDR3 length: 15 amino acids. CDR3 sequence reads: CASRRTSGSGNEQFF. The CDR3 coding sequence is TGCGCCAGCAGACGGACTAGCGGGAGTGGTAATGAGCAGTTCTTC.

The chain recombines TRBV5-1 with TRBJ1-4; 11 nucleotides align to TRBD1. The CDR3 runs 14 residues. Per the germline V gene, CDR1 is SGHRS and CDR2 is YFSETQ. Germline trimming cut 5 bases from V and 8 bases from J; bases unmatched to any gene: 5. The DNA for the CDR3 is TGCGCCAGCAGAGGACAGGGGGCAGAGGAAAAACTGTTTTTT. This codes for CASRGQGAEEKLFF.

This clonotype was observed many times. V and J are TRBV28 and TRBJ2-2, with TRBD1 matching over 7 bases. The CDR3 is 14 residues long. V trimming: 6 bases; J trimming: 1 base; junction bases outside the gene matches: 2. From germline, CDR1 is MDHEN and CDR2 SYDVKM. This CDR3 reads CASRRGQNTGELFF. In nucleotides, the CDR3 is TGTGCCAGCAGAAGGGGGCAGAACACCGGGGAGCTGTTTTTT.

This clonotype occurred many times. This chain links TRBV12-3 or TRBV12-4 with TRBJ2-7; unclear D gene. Between the trimmed V and J ends, which lost 3 bases and 7 bases, there was a span of 7 bases. The CDR3 spans 11 residues. DNA of the CDR3: TGTGCCAGCAGTTTGGGTGGGGAGCAGTACGTC. Its protein product is CASSLGGEQYV.

This clonotype was seen a handful of times. The chain uses TRBV4-2 and TRBJ1-1; D gene ambiguous. The CDR3 runs 14 residues. Germline values: CDR1 LGHNA, CDR2 YNFKEQ. Deletions cut 3 bases from V and 3 bases from J, with 11 bases between. This CDR3 reads CASSHPLRDTEAFF. CDR3 bases: TGTGCCAGCAGCCACCCTTTAAGGGACACTGAAGCTTTCTTT.

The genes are TRBV18 and TRBJ1-1; possibly TRBD1 for D (5 bases). Per germline, CDR1 KGHSH and CDR2 LQKENI. This CDR3 spans 16 amino acids. The germline V and J ends were trimmed by 5 bases and 4 bases, with 20 bases remaining between them. CDR3 sequence: CASSATPRWGGTEAFF. CDR3 DNA sequence: TGTGCCAGCTCAGCAACCCCCCGGTGGGGGGGCACTGAAGCTTTCTTT.

This clonotype appeared many times. V usage is TRBV7-2 and J usage is TRBJ2-7; TRBD1 matches 8 bases. The CDR3 is 15 residues long. Germline V gives CDR1 SGHTA, CDR2 FQGNSA. V was clipped by 3 bases and J by 1 base; unmatched bases: 5. This chain's CDR3 is CASSFDRGRSYEQYF. The CDR3 DNA is TGTGCCAGCAGCTTTGACAGGGGCAGGTCCTACGAGCAGTACTTC.

The sample holds a few counts of this clonotype. The CDR3: CASSRQASSETQYF. CDR3 in DNA: TGTGCCAGCAGTAGACAGGCATCGTCCGAGACCCAGTACTTC. The V call is TRBV27, the J call TRBJ2-5; maybe TRBD1 (6 bases). The CDR3 is 14 amino acids. V lost 5 bases to trimming and J lost 5 bases, with 15 bases between them. Germline V CDR1 and CDR2: MNHEY, SMNVEV (reference sequence).

This clonotype was observed at least ten times. The chain recombines TRBV12-3 or TRBV12-4 with TRBJ2-2; 10 nucleotides line up with TRBD2. The CDR3 runs 14 residues. J lost 5 bases, V lost 11 bases, and 8 bases had no gene match. The CDR3 sequence: CASVAGGRTGELFF. The CDR3 DNA reads as TGTGCCTCCGTAGCGGGAGGACGTACCGGGGAGCTGTTTTTT.

The rearrangement uses TRBV29-1 and TRBJ2-1; 7 positions agree with TRBD1. Germline V gene lookup returns CDR1 SQVTM and CDR2 ANQGSEA. The CDR3 length is 13 residues. The V segment lost 6 bases and the J segment 4 bases; nucleotides outside the gene matches: 6. The chain's CDR3 is CSVIGTAYNEQFF. The CDR3 DNA is TGCAGCGTGATTGGGACAGCTTACAATGAGCAGTTCTTC.

This clonotype was seen repeatedly, ten times or more. V and J are TRBV20-1 and TRBJ2-3; D is perhaps TRBD1 or TRBD2 (5 bases each). The CDR3 length is 16 residues. Germline V gene lookup returns CDR1 DFQATT and CDR2 SNEGSKA (reference sequence). With 7 bases removed from V and 0 bases from J, the gap between germline ends came to 20 bases. CDR3 sequence: CSVPGTVISSTDTQYF. DNA of the CDR3: TGCAGTGTCCCCGGGACGGTTATATCTAGCACAGATACGCAGTATTTT.

This chain links TRBV5-1 with TRBJ2-3; D possibly corresponds to TRBD2 (6 bases). Germline values: CDR1 SGHRS, CDR2 YFSETQ. This CDR3 has 14 residues. Deletions cut 2 bases from V and 4 bases from J, with 11 bases between. The CDR3 bases are TGCGCCAGCAGCTTAGAGGGAGGATCAGATACGCAGTATTTT. Its translation is CASSLEGGSDTQYF.

This clonotype was detected only a few times. The chain is built from TRBV20-1 and TRBJ2-1; D call uncertain. CDR3 length: 11 amino acids. Trimming took off 3 bases at V and 12 bases at J, with 12 bases between the two ends. CDR1 is DFQATT and CDR2 is SNEGSKA in the germline V gene (reference sequence). For the CDR3, the DNA is TGCAGTGCTAGTTCTTTGAACGGGCAGTTCTTC. This encodes CSASSLNGQFF.

This clonotype was seen a few times. The chain combines TRBV28 with TRBJ1-5; D is perhaps TRBD1 (6 bases). Germline V lookup: CDR1 MDHEN, CDR2 SYDVKM. This CDR3 region has 14 residues. V was clipped by 6 bases and J by 7 bases, with 16 bases between them. Here the CDR3 DNA reads TGTGCCAGCAGCCGCTGGGGACAACTACAGCCCCAGCATTTT. Residues: CASSRWGQLQPQHF.

This clonotype was seen a few times. The chain couples TRBV11-2 to TRBJ2-7; 9 nucleotides match TRBD2. CDR1 SGHAT and CDR2 FQNNGV come from the germline V gene. Trimming cost V 1 base and J 6 bases; bases outside gene matches: 4. The CDR3 is 14 residues long. For the CDR3, the DNA is TGTGCCAGCAGCTTAGCCCTAGCGGGACCCGAGCAGTACTTC. The encoded protein is CASSLALAGPEQYF. Supplemented by reference TRBV11-2 and TRBJ2-7, the full variable domain reads EAGVAQSPRYKIIEKRQSVAFWCNPISGHATLYWYQQILGQGPKLLIQFQNNGVVDDSQLPKDRFSAERLKGVDSTLKIQPAKLEDSAVYLCASSLALAGPEQYFGPGTRLTVT.

This clonotype came up many times. V is TRBV7-2 and J is TRBJ1-1; D is uncertain. Trimming removed 2 bases from V and 8 bases from J, with 9 bases in between. The CDR3 consists of 12 residues. The V gene's germline CDR1 is SGHTA and CDR2 FQGNSA. The CDR3 sequence is CASSLFREEAFF. The CDR3 nucleotides read TGTGCCAGCAGCTTATTTAGGGAAGAAGCTTTCTTT.

This clonotype was seen only a few times. The rearrangement joins TRBV3-1 to TRBJ1-4, with D perhaps TRBD1 (6 bases). This CDR3 region has 18 residues. Per the germline V gene, CDR1 is LGHDT and CDR2 is YNNKEL (reference sequence). Trimming took 4 bases from V and 3 from J, leaving 21 bases between them. The CDR3 is CASSLRGGGASPNEKLFF. DNA of the CDR3: TGTGCCAGCAGCCTCAGAGGGGGGGGCGCGTCACCTAATGAAAAACTGTTTTTT.

The chain links TRBV5-5 to TRBJ2-3; weak D call: TRBD1 (6 bases). This CDR3 is built from 15 residues. Trimming took 2 bases from V and 2 from J, leaving 12 bases between them. Germline V lookup: CDR1 SGHKS, CDR2 YYEKEE (reference sequence). Written as DNA, the CDR3 is TGTGCCAGCAGCTTCGGACAGTTCTCCACAGATACGCAGTATTTT. Its translation: CASSFGQFSTDTQYF.